Listed here is a single TCR beta chain. Only in-frame clones appear in the TCRdb table, and some are missing; sequencing was by immunoSEQ multiplex PCR. The sample lists under 250,000 clones; approximately 86% were seen once. CDR1 is SGHKS, CDR2 YYEKEE, per germline (reference sequence). Germline trimming cut 4 bases from V and 2 bases from J; bases unmatched to any gene: 3. The CDR3 totals 14 residues. The data derive from a study of blood T cell repertoires in COVID-19. The gene calls are TRBV5-5 and TRBJ2-7; TRBD1 agrees at 10 bases. The clonotype was recovered from an elderly man with acute or convalescent COVID-19. The sequenced material came from peripheral blood. The DNA for the CDR3 is TGTGCCAGCAGCGCCGGGACAGGGGCCTACGAGCAGTACTTC. Translating gives CASSAGTGAYEQYF.